A single sample gave rise to the 17 T cell receptor beta chains below, sequenced in a study of a mutant IDH1 vaccine in newly diagnosed glioma. As to time point: week 23, last vaccination. It was 300 ug of mutant IDH1 20-mer peptide that made up each vaccine dose, given with topical imiquimod. Their antigens remain unidentified. The assay was immunoSEQ multiplex PCR, and TCRdb's table has in-frame clones only and misses some. The sample shows some 20,000 clones, almost 85% of them seen only once. The specimen comprised PBMCs, sampled from a glioma patient whose treatment included an IDH1 peptide vaccine. The origin of the receptors is a man aged 25 to 45 with glioma.

The chain carries TRBV29-1 and TRBJ1-2, with unresolved D. Germline V gene data show CDR1 as SQVTM and CDR2 as ANQGSEA. With 3 bases removed from V and 4 bases from J, the gap between germline ends came to 15 bases. The CDR3 has 14 residues. The CDR3 nucleotides are TGCAGCGTTGACCTACTGCAGTTTCCCTATGGCTACACCTTC. This gives the protein CSVDLLQFPYGYTF.

The table lists this clone with a count of one. The CDR3 nucleotides read TGTGCCAGTAGTATAAGCGGAGGCCAGAATGGGCAGTACTTC. Protein product: CASSISGGQNGQYF. The V gene is TRBV19, the J gene TRBJ2-7, with a tentative D call TRBD2 (5 bases). Germline CDR1 and CDR2: LNHDA and SQIVND (reference sequence). The CDR3 is made up of 14 amino acids. The V end was cut by 2 bases, the J end by 9 bases, with 17 bases between.

The rearrangement joins TRBV19 to TRBJ2-7; D is unclear. Per germline, CDR1 LNHDA and CDR2 SQIVND (reference sequence). Trimming took 1 base from V and 2 from J, leaving 9 bases between them. The CDR3 runs to 14 residues. DNA for the CDR3: TGTGCCAGTAGTATAGTTGGACGGCCCTACGAGCAGTACTTC. This codes for CASSIVGRPYEQYF.

The genes are TRBV2 and TRBJ1-1, with D possibly TRBD1 on 6 matching bases. The CDR3 sequence is 17 residues long. The V and J ends lost 5 bases and 5 bases respectively, with 24 bases between them. The V gene's germline CDR1 is SNHLY and CDR2 FYNNEI. CDR3 amino acids: CASSPNWDITRRTEAFF. Here the CDR3 DNA reads TGTGCCAGCAGTCCGAATTGGGACATTACTCGCAGGACTGAAGCTTTCTTT.

The genes are TRBV7-8 and TRBJ1-5; D ambiguous. V was pared by 2 bases and J by 1 base, with 3 bases between. CDR1 and CDR2 from the germline V gene are SGHVS and FQNEAQ. This CDR3 is built from 13 residues. The DNA of the CDR3 is TGTGCCAGCAGCTTATCCAGCAATCAGCCCCAGCATTTT. Protein: CASSLSSNQPQHF. The full variable domain, completed using reference TRBV7-8 and TRBJ1-5, is GAGVSQSPRYKVAKRGQDVALRCDPISGHVSLFWYQQALGQGPEFLTYFQNEAQLDKSGLPSDRFFAERPEGSVSTLKIQRTQQEDSAVYLCASSLSSNQPQHFGDGTRLSIL.

V gene TRBV5-1 combines with J gene TRBJ2-2, with a tentative D call TRBD2 (5 bases). Germline values: CDR1 SGHRS, CDR2 YFSETQ. This CDR3 has 14 residues. V lost 0 bases, J lost 5 bases, and 8 bases lay in between. The CDR3 DNA sequence: TGCGCCAGCAGCTTGGGGCGGACTACCGGGGAGCTGTTTTTT. The encoded protein is CASSLGRTTGELFF.

The chain employs TRBV21-1 and TRBJ2-7; whether TRBD1, the table's D call, matches the DNA was not checked. TRBV21-1 is a recognized pseudogene. CDR3 size: 15 residues. The chain's CDR3 is CASPEGGERHYEQYF. Written as DNA, the CDR3 is TGTGCCAGCCCCGAAGGGGGCGAGCGGCATTACGAGCAGTACTTC.

The chain carries TRBV30 and TRBJ2-7; D call uncertain. This CDR3 comprises 14 residues. Germline-derived CDR1 and CDR2 are GTSNPN and SVGIG (reference sequence). V lost 2 bases to trimming and J lost 2 bases, with 13 bases between them. CDR3 region: CAWSWGSWTYEQYF. CDR3 bases: TGTGCCTGGAGTTGGGGATCCTGGACCTACGAGCAGTACTTC.

The V and J genes are TRBV5-5 and TRBJ2-3; the match to TRBD2 covers 10 bases. The V segment lost 4 bases and the J segment 2 bases; nucleotides outside the gene matches: 7. Germline V gene lookup returns CDR1 SGHKS and CDR2 YYEKEE (reference sequence). The CDR3 contains 16 residues. The CDR3 sequence is CASSPGLAWDTDTQYF. The CDR3 DNA follows: TGTGCCAGCAGCCCGGGACTAGCGTGGGACACAGATACGCAGTATTTT. Filled out from reference TRBV5-5 and TRBJ2-3, the complete variable domain reads DAGVTQSPTHLIKTRGQQVTLRCSPISGHKSVSWYQQVLGQGPQFIFQYYEKEERGRGNFPDRFSARQFPNYSSELNVNALLLGDSALYLCASSPGLAWDTDTQYFGPGTRLTVL.

The V gene is TRBV6-5, the J gene TRBJ1-2, with 8 bases fitting TRBD1. The V gene end was trimmed by 7 bases and the J gene end by 7 bases; junction bases not matched to a gene: 8. This CDR3 spans 13 amino acids. Germline CDR1 is MNHEY and CDR2 is SVGAGI. The CDR3 DNA reads as TGTGCCAGCAACCAGGGCAGGGGGCCTGGCTACACCTTC. It is translated as CASNQGRGPGYTF.

This clone was seen once. This sequence joins TRBV13 and TRBJ1-2, with D possibly matching TRBD1 (5 bases). V gave up 1 base and J gave up 3 bases, with 6 bases separating them. Germline CDR1 PRHDT, CDR2 FYEKMQ (reference sequence). The CDR3 spans 13 residues. The CDR3 loop reads CASSLDRYYGYTF. The CDR3 nucleotides read TGTGCCAGCAGCTTAGACAGGTACTATGGCTACACCTTC.

DNA for the CDR3: TGTGCCAGCAGTTCCACCCACCTGGGGCCCGGAAACACCATATATTTT. This sequence encodes CASSSTHLGPGNTIYF. The V gene is TRBV27, the J gene TRBJ1-3, with D perhaps TRBD1 (5 bases). The CDR3 runs 16 residues. Trimming cost V 4 bases and J 4 bases, with 17 bases left between them. From germline, CDR1 is MNHEY and CDR2 SMNVEV (reference sequence).

The chain carries TRBV10-3 and TRBJ1-3, with D possibly being TRBD1 (5 bases). CDR3 size: 17 residues. With 2 bases removed from V and 4 bases from J, the gap between germline ends came to 18 bases. Looked up from germline, CDR1 is ENHRY and CDR2 is SYGVKD. The CDR3 sequence is CAISETPRGRAGNTIYF. CDR3 coding DNA: TGTGCCATCAGTGAGACGCCCCGGGGCAGGGCCGGAAACACCATATATTTT.

This chain uses TRBV5-1 with TRBJ2-7; 10 bases map to TRBD1. The CDR3 extends over 15 amino acids. The germline V gene has CDR1 SGHRS and CDR2 YFSETQ. The junction had 9 bases not matched to a gene; V was cut back by 4 bases and J by 5 bases. Here the CDR3 DNA reads TGCGCCAGCAGCCCGGGACAGGGGAGCGTACACGAGCAGTACTTC. Protein product: CASSPGQGSVHEQYF.

The chain is built from TRBV27 and TRBJ2-7; D is uncertain. The germline V and J ends were trimmed by 2 bases and 4 bases, with 12 bases remaining between them. Germline CDR1 reads MNHEY; CDR2 reads SMNVEV (reference sequence). The CDR3 has 14 residues. CDR3 region: CASSLHNAPYEQYF. In DNA form, the CDR3 reads TGTGCCAGCAGTTTACACAACGCCCCATACGAGCAGTACTTC.

This clone came up once. The chain is built from TRBV2 and TRBJ2-3, with D hard to call. This CDR3 has 11 amino acids. The V end lost 3 bases, the J end lost 4 bases, and 2 bases lay between the germline ends. Germline V gene sequence: CDR1 SNHLY, CDR2 FYNNEI. In DNA, the CDR3 is TGTGCCAGCAGTGAGTCAGATACGCAGTATTTT. This translates into CASSESDTQYF.

This rearrangement joins TRBV30 to TRBJ2-5; TRBD1 is a possible D gene (6 bases). Gene TRBJ2-7 matches the end of the DNA better, so the J call may be wrong. The CDR3 spans 13 residues. Germline assignment: CDR1 GTSNPN and CDR2 SVGIG (reference sequence). CDR3 nucleotides: TGTGCCTGGAGCGCAGGGGTCCCCTACGAGCAGTACTTC. This translates into CAWSAGVPYEQYF.